Given below is one T cell receptor (beta chain) in context. Its antigen is unknown. The V end lost 0 bases, the J end lost 3 bases, and 12 bases lay between the germline ends. The length of the CDR3 is 15 residues. In germline, CDR1 is SGHRS, CDR2 YFSETQ. The source of the sample is a study of cytomegalovirus exposure and HLA in healthy donors. Findings of the study overall: Roughly uniform depth of sequencing across donors was assumed in presence/absence analyses. Immune exposure was documented only through CMV serostatus. Earlier results showed most TCR beta V segments being productive about 90% or about 30% of the time.

PCR involved 60 Vbeta and 13 Jbeta primers. Repertoires were generated with immunoSEQ multiplex PCR, while TCRdb's copy carries only in-frame clones and drops some. The sample consists of some 150,000 clones, approximately 80% of them appearing once. The sequenced sample consisted of PBMCs. This clonotype was obtained from a male donor in good health and CMV-seronegative. The genes are TRBV5-1 and TRBJ1-1, with D tentatively TRBD1 (5 bases). DNA of the CDR3: TGCGCCAGCAGCTTGGCCCCAGGGTCGGACACTGAAGCTTTCTTT. Amino acid sequence: CASSLAPGSDTEAFF.